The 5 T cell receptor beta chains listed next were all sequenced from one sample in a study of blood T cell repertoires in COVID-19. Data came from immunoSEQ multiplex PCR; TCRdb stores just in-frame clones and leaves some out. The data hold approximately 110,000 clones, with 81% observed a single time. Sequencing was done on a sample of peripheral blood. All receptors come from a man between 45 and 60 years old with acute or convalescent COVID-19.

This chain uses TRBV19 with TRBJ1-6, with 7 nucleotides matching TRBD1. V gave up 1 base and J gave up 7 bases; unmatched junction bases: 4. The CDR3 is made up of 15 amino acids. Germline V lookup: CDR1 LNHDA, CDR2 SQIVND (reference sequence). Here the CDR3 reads CASSIAIGGNSPLHF. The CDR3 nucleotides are TGTGCCAGTAGTATAGCGATAGGGGGCAATTCACCCCTCCACTTT. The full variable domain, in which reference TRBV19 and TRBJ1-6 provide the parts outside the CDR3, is DGGITQSPKYLFRKEGQNVTLSCEQNLNHDAMYWYRQDPGQGLRLIYYSQIVNDFQKGDIAEGYSVSREKKESFPLTVTSAQKNPTAFYLCASSIAIGGNSPLHFGNGTRLTVT.

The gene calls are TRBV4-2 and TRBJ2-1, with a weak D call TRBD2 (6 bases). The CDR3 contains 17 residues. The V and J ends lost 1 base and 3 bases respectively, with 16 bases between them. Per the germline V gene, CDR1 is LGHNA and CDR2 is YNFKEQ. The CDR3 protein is CASSQVRSSGNYNEQFF. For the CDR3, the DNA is TGTGCCAGCAGCCAAGTTCGGAGTAGCGGAAACTACAATGAGCAGTTCTTC.

CDR3 DNA sequence: TGTGCCAGCAGCTTAACTAGCGGGGGGGCCAACGAGCAGTACTTC. Its protein is CASSLTSGGANEQYF. The chain carries TRBV7-2 and TRBJ2-7; 13 positions agree with TRBD2. CDR1 SGHTA and CDR2 FQGNSA come from the germline V gene. V shed 2 bases and J 5 bases; nucleotides not matched to a gene: 3. The CDR3 is 15 amino acids.

The DNA of the CDR3 is TGTGCCAGCAGTGAAATGGGCAGGGCCGTTCAGCCCCAGCATTTT. Translation: CASSEMGRAVQPQHF. The V call is TRBV6-1, the J call TRBJ1-5; D perhaps matches TRBD1 (5 bases). Germline V gene data show CDR1 as MNHNS and CDR2 as SASEGT. This CDR3 comprises 15 residues. The V end lost 2 bases, the J end lost 6 bases, and 14 bases lay between the germline ends.

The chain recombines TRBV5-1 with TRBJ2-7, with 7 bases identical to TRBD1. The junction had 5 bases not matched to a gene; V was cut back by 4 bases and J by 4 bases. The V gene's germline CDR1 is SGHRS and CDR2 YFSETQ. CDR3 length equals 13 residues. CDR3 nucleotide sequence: TGCGCCAGCAGCGAGCCAGGGGGTTACGAGCAGTACTTC. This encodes CASSEPGGYEQYF.